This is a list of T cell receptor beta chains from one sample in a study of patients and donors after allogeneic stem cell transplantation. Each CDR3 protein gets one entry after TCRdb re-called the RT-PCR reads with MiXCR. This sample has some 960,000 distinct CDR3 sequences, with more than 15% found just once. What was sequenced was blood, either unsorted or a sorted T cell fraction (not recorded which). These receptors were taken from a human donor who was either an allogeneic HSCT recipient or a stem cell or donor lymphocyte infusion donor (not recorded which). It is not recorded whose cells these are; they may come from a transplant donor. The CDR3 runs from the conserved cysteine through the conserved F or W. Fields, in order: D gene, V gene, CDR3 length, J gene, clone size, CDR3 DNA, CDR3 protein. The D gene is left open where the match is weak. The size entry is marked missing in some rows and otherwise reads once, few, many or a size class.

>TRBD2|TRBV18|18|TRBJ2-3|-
TGTGCCAGCTCACCACCTCCTTGGACTAGGATGTTCACAGTTACGCAGTATTTT
CASSPPPWTRMFTVTQYF
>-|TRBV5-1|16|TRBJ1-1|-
TGCGCCAGCAGCCCGGGCGTGGCCCCCTCTAACACTGAAGCTTTCTTT
CASSPGVAPSNTEAFF
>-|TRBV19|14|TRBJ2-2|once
TGTGCCAGTTCGGCTAGGAGTAACACCGGGGAGCTGTTTTTT
CASSARSNTGELFF
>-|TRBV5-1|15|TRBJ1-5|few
TGCGCCAGCAGTACCCAGCCAGGAGTCAATCAGCCCCAGCATTTT
CASSTQPGVNQPQHF
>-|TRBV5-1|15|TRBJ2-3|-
TGCGCCAGCAGCGATCCGGTGGCGGGCACAGATACGCAGTATTTT
CASSDPVAGTDTQYF
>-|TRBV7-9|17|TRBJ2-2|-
TGTGCCAGCAGCCCAGCCAGATTCGGCGCCGGCACCGGGGAGCTGTTTTTT
CASSPARFGAGTGELFF
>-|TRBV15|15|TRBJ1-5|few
TGTGCCACCAGCAGAGACCTAAGTAGCAATCAGCCCCAGCATTTT
CATSRDLSSNQPQHF
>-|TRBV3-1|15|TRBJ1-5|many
TGTGCCAGCAGCCAAGATACGGGGTACAATCAGCCCCAGCATTTT
CASSQDTGYNQPQHF
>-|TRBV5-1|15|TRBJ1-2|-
TGCGCCAGCAGCTTGGCTAATACCGCAGGGAATGGCTACACCTTC
CASSLANTAGNGYTF
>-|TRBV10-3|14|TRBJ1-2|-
TGTGCCATCAGTGTGGGGTCCCATAGCTATGGCTACACCTTC
CAISVGSHSYGYTF
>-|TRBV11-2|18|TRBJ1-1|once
TGTGCCAGCATCAAAAACTATGGCCCCAGGAAAATGAACACTGAAGCTTTCTTT
CASIKNYGPRKMNTEAFF
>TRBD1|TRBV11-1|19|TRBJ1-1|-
TGTGCCAGCAGCCTAATACTTAGAAGACAGGGCCGCATGAACACTGAAGCTTTCTTT
CASSLILRRQGRMNTEAFF
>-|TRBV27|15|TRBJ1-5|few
TGTGCCAGCAGCCATTTCAGGGGCTCCAATCAGCCCCAGCATTTT
CASSHFRGSNQPQHF
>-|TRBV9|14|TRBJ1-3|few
TGTGCCAGCAGCCCCAGGAGGGAACCGGACACCATATATTTT
CASSPRREPDTIYF
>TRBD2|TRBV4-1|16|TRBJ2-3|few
TGCGCCAGCAGCCGGGAGGGCGCGGGAGGAGCAGATACGCAGTATTTT
CASSREGAGGADTQYF
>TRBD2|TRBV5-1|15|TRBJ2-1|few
TGCGCCAGCAGCTGGGGAGCGGGAGGGTTTCATGAGCAGTTCTTC
CASSWGAGGFHEQFF
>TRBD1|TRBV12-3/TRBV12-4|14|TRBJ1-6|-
TGTGCCAGCAGCCACCGGGACAGTAATTCACCCCTCCACTTT
CASSHRDSNSPLHF
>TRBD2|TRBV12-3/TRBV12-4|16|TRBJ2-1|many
TGTGCCAGCAGCTTCTTCCTTCGGGGGGGCCTCAATGAGCAGTTCTTC
CASSFFLRGGLNEQFF